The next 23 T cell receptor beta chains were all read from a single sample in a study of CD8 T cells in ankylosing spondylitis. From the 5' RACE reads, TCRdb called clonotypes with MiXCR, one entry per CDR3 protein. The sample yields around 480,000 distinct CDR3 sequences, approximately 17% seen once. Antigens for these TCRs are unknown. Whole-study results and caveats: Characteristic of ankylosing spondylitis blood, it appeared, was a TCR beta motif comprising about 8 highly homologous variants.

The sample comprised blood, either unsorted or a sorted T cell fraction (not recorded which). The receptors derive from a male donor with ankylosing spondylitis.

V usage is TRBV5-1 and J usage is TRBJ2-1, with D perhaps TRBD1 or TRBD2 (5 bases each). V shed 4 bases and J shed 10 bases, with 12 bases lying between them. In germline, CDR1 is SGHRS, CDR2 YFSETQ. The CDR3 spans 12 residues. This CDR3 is CASSLGTSEQFF. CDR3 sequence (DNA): TGCGCCAGCAGCCTAGGGACCAGCGAGCAGTTCTTC.

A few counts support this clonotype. The DNA for the CDR3 is TGTGCCACCAGTGATCCCAAGAGGGATACGCAGTATTTT. Translation: CATSDPKRDTQYF. The V and J genes are TRBV24-1 and TRBJ2-3; D is unresolved. V was shortened by 3 bases and J by 6 bases, with 9 bases between the two germline ends. Germline CDR1 reads KGHDR; CDR2 reads SFDVKD. The length of the CDR3 is 13 residues.

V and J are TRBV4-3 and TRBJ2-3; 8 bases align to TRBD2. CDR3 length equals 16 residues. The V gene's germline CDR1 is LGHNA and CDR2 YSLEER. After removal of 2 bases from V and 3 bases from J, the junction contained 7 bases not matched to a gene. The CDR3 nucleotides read TGCGCCAGCAGCCAACGCGCGGGGGGTGGGACAGATACGCAGTATTTT. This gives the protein CASSQRAGGGTDTQYF.

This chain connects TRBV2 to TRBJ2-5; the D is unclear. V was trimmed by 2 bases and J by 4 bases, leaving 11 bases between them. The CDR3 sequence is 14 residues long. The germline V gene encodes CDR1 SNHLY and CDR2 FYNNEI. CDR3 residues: CASSETTLRETQYF. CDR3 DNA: TGTGCCAGCAGTGAAACCACCCTAAGAGAGACCCAGTACTTC.

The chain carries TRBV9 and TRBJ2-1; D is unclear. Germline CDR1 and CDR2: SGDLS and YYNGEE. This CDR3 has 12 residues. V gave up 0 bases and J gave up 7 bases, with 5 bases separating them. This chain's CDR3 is CASSVDWNEQFF. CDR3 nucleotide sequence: TGTGCCAGCAGCGTAGACTGGAATGAGCAGTTCTTC.

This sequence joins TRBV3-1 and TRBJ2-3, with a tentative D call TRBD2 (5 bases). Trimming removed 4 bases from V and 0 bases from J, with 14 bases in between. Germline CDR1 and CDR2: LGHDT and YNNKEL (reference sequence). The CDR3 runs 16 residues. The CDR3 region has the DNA TGTGCCAGCAGCCCGATTCGGGGATATAGCACAGATACGCAGTATTTT. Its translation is CASSPIRGYSTDTQYF.

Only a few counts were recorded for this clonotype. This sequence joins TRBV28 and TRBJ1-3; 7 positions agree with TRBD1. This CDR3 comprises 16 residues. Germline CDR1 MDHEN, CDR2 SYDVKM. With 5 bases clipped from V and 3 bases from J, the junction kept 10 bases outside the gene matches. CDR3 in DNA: TGTGCCAGCAGTCCGACGGGACAGAATCTTGGAAACACCATATATTTT. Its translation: CASSPTGQNLGNTIYF.

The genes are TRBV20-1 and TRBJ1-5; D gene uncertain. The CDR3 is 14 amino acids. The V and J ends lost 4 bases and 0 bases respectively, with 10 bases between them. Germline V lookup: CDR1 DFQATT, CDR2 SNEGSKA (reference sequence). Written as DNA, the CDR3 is TGCAGTGCTACCTTGTCCGATAGCAATCAGCCCCAGCATTTT. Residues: CSATLSDSNQPQHF.

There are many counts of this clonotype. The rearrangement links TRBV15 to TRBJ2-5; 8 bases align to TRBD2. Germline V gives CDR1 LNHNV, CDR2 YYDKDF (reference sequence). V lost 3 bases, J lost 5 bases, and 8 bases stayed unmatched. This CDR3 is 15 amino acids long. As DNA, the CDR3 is TGTGCCACCAGCAGGAGCGGGAGTATAGGGGAGACCCAGTACTTC. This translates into CATSRSGSIGETQYF.

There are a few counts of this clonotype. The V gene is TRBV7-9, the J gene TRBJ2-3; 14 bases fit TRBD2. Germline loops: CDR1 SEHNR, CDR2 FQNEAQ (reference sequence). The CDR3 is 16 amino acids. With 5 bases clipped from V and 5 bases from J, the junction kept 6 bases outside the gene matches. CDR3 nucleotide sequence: TGTGCCAGCAGCCCCGGACTAGCGGGAGGTTTAGATACGCAGTATTTT. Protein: CASSPGLAGGLDTQYF.

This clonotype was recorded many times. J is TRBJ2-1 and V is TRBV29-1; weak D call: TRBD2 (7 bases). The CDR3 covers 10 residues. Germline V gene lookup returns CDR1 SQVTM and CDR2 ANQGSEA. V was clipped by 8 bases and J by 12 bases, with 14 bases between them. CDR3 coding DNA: TGCAGCCCCACTGGGGGGGCGCAGTTCTTC. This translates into CSPTGGAQFF.

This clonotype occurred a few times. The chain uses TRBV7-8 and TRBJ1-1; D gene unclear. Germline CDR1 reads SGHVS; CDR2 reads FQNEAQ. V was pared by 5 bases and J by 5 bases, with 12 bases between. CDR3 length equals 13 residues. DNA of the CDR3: TGTGCCAGCAGCCCAGCCCGGTGGACTGAAGCTTTCTTT. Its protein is CASSPARWTEAFF.

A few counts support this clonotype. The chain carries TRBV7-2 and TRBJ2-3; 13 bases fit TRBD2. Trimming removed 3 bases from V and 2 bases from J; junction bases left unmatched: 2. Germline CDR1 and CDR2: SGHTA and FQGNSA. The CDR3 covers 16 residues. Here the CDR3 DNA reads TGTGCCAGCAGCTTGGGACTAGCGGGGTACACAGATACGCAGTATTTT. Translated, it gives CASSLGLAGYTDTQYF. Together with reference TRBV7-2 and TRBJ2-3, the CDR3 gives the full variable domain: GAGVSQSPSNKVTEKGKDVELRCDPISGHTALYWYRQSLGQGLEFLIYFQGNSAPDKSGLPSDRFSAERTGGSVSTLTIQRTQQEDSAVYLCASSLGLAGYTDTQYFGPGTRLTVL.

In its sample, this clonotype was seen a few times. CDR3 region: CSASDRDYGYTF. In nucleotides, the CDR3 is TGCAGTGCTTCGGACAGGGACTATGGCTACACCTTC. The chain is built from TRBV20-1 and TRBJ1-2; TRBD1 agrees at 8 bases. The ends lost 5 bases at V and 3 bases at J; junction bases unmatched: 2. The CDR3 extends over 12 amino acids. The V gene's germline CDR1 is DFQATT and CDR2 SNEGSKA (reference sequence).

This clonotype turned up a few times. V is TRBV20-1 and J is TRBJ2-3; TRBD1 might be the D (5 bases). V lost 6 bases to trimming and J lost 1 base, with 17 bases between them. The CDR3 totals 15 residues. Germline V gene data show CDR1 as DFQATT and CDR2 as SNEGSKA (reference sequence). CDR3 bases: TGCAGTGCAACGATCAGGGCCCAGGGCACAGATACGCAGTATTTT. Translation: CSATIRAQGTDTQYF.

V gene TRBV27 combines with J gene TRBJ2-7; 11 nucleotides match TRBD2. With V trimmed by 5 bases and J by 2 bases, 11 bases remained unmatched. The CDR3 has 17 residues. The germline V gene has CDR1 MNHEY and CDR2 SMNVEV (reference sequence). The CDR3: CASSPPGLAAKTYEQYF. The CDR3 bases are TGTGCCAGCAGTCCACCGGGACTAGCGGCGAAAACCTACGAGCAGTACTTC.

CDR3 in amino acids: CASSYSYQGLAGTNEQFF. The CDR3 DNA reads as TGTGCCAGCAGTTACTCGTATCAGGGACTAGCGGGAACTAATGAGCAGTTCTTC. This rearrangement joins TRBV6-5 to TRBJ2-1, with TRBD2 matching 13 bases. J was trimmed by 7 bases and V by 0 bases; bases with no gene match: 9. Germline values: CDR1 MNHEY, CDR2 SVGAGI. This CDR3 is built from 18 residues.

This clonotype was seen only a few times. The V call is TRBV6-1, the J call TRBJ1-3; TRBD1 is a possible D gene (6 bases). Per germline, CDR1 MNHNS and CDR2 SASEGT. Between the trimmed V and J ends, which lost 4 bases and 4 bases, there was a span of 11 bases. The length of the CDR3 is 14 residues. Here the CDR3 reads CASSVRGKGNTIYF. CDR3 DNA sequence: TGTGCCAGCAGTGTAAGGGGGAAGGGAAACACCATATATTTT.

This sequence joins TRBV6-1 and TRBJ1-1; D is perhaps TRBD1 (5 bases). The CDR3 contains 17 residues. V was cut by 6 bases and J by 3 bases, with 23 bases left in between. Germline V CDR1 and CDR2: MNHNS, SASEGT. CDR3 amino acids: CASSHAGRGVGHTEAFF. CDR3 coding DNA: TGTGCCAGCAGCCATGCTGGCCGGGGCGTGGGGCACACTGAAGCTTTCTTT.

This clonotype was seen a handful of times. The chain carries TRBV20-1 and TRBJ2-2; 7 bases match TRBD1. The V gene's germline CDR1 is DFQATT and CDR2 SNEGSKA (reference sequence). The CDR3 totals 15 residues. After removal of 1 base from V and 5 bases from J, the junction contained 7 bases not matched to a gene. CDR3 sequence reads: CSARAGDSITGELFF. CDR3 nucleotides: TGCAGTGCTAGAGCCGGGGACAGCATAACCGGGGAGCTGTTTTTT.

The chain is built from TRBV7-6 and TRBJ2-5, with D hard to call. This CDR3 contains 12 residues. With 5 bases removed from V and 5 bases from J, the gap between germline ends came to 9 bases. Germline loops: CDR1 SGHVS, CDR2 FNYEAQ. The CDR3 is CASSPTPETQYF. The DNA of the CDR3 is TGTGCCAGCAGCCCCACTCCCGAGACCCAGTACTTC.

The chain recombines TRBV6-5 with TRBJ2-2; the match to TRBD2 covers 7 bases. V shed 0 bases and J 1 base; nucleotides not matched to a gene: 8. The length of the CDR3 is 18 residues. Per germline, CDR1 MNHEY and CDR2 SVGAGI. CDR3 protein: CASSYSIMVAGNTGELFF. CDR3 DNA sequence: TGTGCCAGCAGTTACTCGATTATGGTAGCGGGGAACACCGGGGAGCTGTTTTTT.

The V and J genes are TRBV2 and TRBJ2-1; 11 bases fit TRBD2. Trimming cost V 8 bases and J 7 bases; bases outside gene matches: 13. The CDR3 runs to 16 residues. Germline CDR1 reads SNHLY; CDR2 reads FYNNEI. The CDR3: CASRSGVAGGFNEQFF. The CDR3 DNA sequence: TGTGCCAGCCGCTCGGGGGTAGCGGGGGGGTTTAATGAGCAGTTCTTC.